The 2 T cell receptor beta chains presented below share a single source sample, sequenced in a study of blood T cell repertoires in COVID-19. The data were produced by immunoSEQ multiplex PCR, yet TCRdb's version contains in-frame clones alone and is incomplete. This sample has 350,000 to 400,000 clones, with around 92% found just once. The sequenced material came from peripheral blood. These receptors were taken from a woman in her 30s with COVID-19, enrolled during active disease.

This clone was seen a handful of times. This chain joins TRBV5-4 and TRBJ1-5, with 10 bases aligning to TRBD1. The CDR3 has 15 residues. Germline CDR1 is SGHNT and CDR2 is YYREEE (reference sequence). The J segment lost 1 base and the V segment lost 4 bases, leaving 2 bases of the junction unmatched. Here the CDR3 DNA reads TGTGCCAGCAGCACGGACAGGGGGAGCAATCAGCCCCAGCATTTT. Its protein is CASSTDRGSNQPQHF.

This clone appeared once. This chain joins TRBV6-5 and TRBJ1-2; TRBD1 is a possible D gene (6 bases). There are 13 residues in the CDR3. The germline V gene encodes CDR1 MNHEY and CDR2 SVGAGI. The V end lost 7 bases, the J end lost 1 base, and 10 bases lay between the germline ends. The CDR3 region is CASNPDSNYGYTF. The DNA of the CDR3 is TGTGCCAGCAACCCGGACAGTAACTATGGCTACACCTTC.